Described below is a single T cell receptor (beta chain) sequence and its context. Its specificity is unknown. Compared with germline, one end of the junction differs, possibly owing to a read error. The CDR3 contains 14 residues. The germline V gene has CDR1 DFQATT and CDR2 SNEGSKA (reference sequence). The study sequenced cultured CD4+ T cell DNA using the Oncomine TCR Beta short-read assay. TCRdb reprocessed the PCR reads with MiXCR, giving one entry per CDR3 protein. Of 20,000 or so distinct CDR3 sequences listed, around 40% were seen once; the top ten hold roughly 25%. These data come from a study of vaccination and CD4 T cells after COVID-19. About the study: In culture, cells were exposed to overlapping spike peptides from SARS-CoV-2, HCoV-NL63, HCoV-OC43 and HCoV-229E. Control cultures were given a CEFX pool, an HIV-1 Nef pool, or no peptide.

Described treatment: roughly 11-day PBMC culture with coronavirus spike peptide pools or control peptides (ViraFEST assay). This sequence joins TRBV20-1 and TRBJ1-2; 10 positions match TRBD1. The sequence derives from a human donor who had recovered from COVID-19. The sample here was CD4+ T cells from blood, cultured in vitro, taken before SARS-CoV-2 vaccination. This CDR3 reads CSATKGTGVYDYTF. The CDR3 coding sequence is TGCAGTGCTACAAAGGGGACAGGGGTCTATGACTACACCTTC.